The entry below describes one T cell receptor (beta chain). TCRdb redid the calling of the 5' RACE reads with MiXCR, one entry per CDR3 protein. The repertoire holds roughly 69,000 distinct CDR3 sequences, less than 25% seen once, with 2.5% to 3.5% in the top ten. The receptor was derived from a female donor with breast cancer. Sequencing was carried out using memory CD4+ T cells sorted from a lymph node. Indicated subset: memory CD4+ T cells, CD4+CD45RO+CD25-.

Here the CDR3 DNA reads TGCGCCAGCAGCTTGGGGCCAGAGAGCACCGGGGAGCTGTTTTTT. Residues: CASSLGPESTGELFF. The genes are TRBV5-1 and TRBJ2-2; D gene uncertain. The CDR3 runs 15 residues. Germline V gene data show CDR1 as SGHRS and CDR2 as YFSETQ. V was shortened by 0 bases and J by 4 bases, with 10 bases between the two germline ends.